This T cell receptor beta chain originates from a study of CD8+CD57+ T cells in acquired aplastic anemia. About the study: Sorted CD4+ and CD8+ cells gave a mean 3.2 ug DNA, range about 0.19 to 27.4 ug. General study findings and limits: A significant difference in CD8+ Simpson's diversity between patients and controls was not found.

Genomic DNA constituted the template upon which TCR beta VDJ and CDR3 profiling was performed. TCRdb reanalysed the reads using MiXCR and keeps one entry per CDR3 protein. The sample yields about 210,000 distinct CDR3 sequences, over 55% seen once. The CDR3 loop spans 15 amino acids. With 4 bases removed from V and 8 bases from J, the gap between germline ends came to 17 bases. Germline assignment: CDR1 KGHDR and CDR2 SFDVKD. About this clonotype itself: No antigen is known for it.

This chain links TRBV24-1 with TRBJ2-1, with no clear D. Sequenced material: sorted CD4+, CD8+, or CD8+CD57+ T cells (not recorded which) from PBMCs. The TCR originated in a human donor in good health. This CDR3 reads CATSDLPARSHEQFF. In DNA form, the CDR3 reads TGTGCCACCAGTGACCTACCTGCCCGGAGCCATGAGCAGTTCTTC.